One sample yielded the 5 T cell receptor beta chains listed below, sequenced in a study of blood T cell repertoires in COVID-19. Sequencing used immunoSEQ multiplex PCR; TCRdb keeps in-frame clones, though not all of them. Seen here are approximately 400,000 clones, about nine tenths observed once, and the top ten hold roughly 13%. The source material was peripheral blood. These receptors all come from a woman aged 50 to 65 with COVID-19, enrolled during active disease.

This clone occurred a few times. This chain uses TRBV6-5 with TRBJ1-3; tentative D call: TRBD1 (5 bases). The germline V gene has CDR1 MNHEY and CDR2 SVGAGI. This CDR3 comprises 14 residues. Trimming left V 5 bases short and J 0 bases short, with 8 bases between. Written as DNA, the CDR3 is TGTGCCAGCAGTCCCGACAGCTCTGGAAACACCATATATTTT. Its translation is CASSPDSSGNTIYF.

The CDR3, as DNA: TGTGCCACCAGCAGACCGACAGGGGCAGGTGATGGCTACACCTTC. Its translation: CATSRPTGAGDGYTF. This chain connects TRBV15 to TRBJ1-2, with 8 bases identical to TRBD1. J was trimmed by 6 bases and V by 2 bases; bases with no gene match: 8. The CDR3 runs to 15 residues. Germline V gene sequence: CDR1 LNHNV, CDR2 YYDKDF (reference sequence).

This chain links TRBV25-1 with TRBJ1-2, with TRBD1 identical over 8 bases. This CDR3 is built from 16 residues. The trim removed 5 bases at V and 3 bases at J, leaving 11 bases unmatched. The germline V gene encodes CDR1 MGHDK and CDR2 SYGVNS. The CDR3 reads CASSQGAWGKDYGYTF. In DNA, the CDR3 is TGTGCCAGCAGTCAGGGGGCCTGGGGGAAGGACTATGGCTACACCTTC.

The chain links TRBV6-5 to TRBJ1-1; 8 bases fit TRBD1. V lost 6 bases and J lost 6; bases outside the gene matches: 6. CDR1 is MNHEY, CDR2 SVGAGI, per germline. This CDR3 spans 13 amino acids. The chain's CDR3 is CASSPQGDPEAFF. The CDR3 DNA reads TGTGCCAGCAGCCCACAGGGGGACCCTGAAGCTTTCTTT.

The J gene is TRBJ2-3, the V gene TRBV7-2, with D perhaps TRBD2 (6 bases). This CDR3 has 16 amino acids. Germline V gives CDR1 SGHTA, CDR2 FQGNSA. Between the trimmed V and J ends, which lost 1 base and 6 bases, there was a span of 17 bases. CDR3 loop: CASSLVALGGGDTQYF. As DNA, the CDR3 is TGTGCCAGCAGCTTAGTCGCGCTGGGGGGTGGTGATACGCAGTATTTT.